The rows below give T cell receptor beta chains drawn from one sample of a study of T cell changes during pregnancy in multiple sclerosis. Data came from immunoSEQ multiplex PCR; TCRdb stores just in-frame clones and leaves some out. The data show tens of thousands of clones, 80% to 95% seen once. Material: CD4+ T cells from peripheral blood mononuclear cells, obtained after pregnancy. These receptors were collected from a female donor in good health, enrolled as a control in a pregnancy study. Each CDR3 is given with its conserved first and last residue. The D gene is left open where the match is weak. Expanded clones get a size class; other rows say once, few or many, or leave the size out.

>-|-|TRBJ1-5|TRBV7-2
CASSLERASNQPQHF
TGTGCCAGCAGCTTAGAGAGGGCTAGCAATCAGCCCCAGCATTTT
>few|-|TRBJ1-6|TRBV28
CASRAAADSPLHF
TGTGCCAGCAGGGCAGCTGCGGATTCACCCCTCCACTTT
>-|-|TRBJ2-5|TRBV7-2
CASSLQANQETQYF
TGTGCCAGCAGCTTACAAGCCAACCAAGAGACCCAGTACTTC
>few|-|TRBJ1-2|TRBV6-1
CASSGSGTTNSYGYTF
TGTGCCAGCAGTGGCTCCGGGACAACTAATTCCTATGGCTACACCTTC
>-|TRBD2|TRBJ2-1|TRBV7-3
CASSPLVAGSYNEQFF
TGTGCCAGCAGCCCCCTCGTAGCGGGATCCTACAATGAGCAGTTCTTC
>-|-|TRBJ1-4|TRBV19
CASSIAGRRNEKLFF
TGTGCCAGTAGTATTGCAGGAAGGAGGAATGAAAAACTGTTTTTT
>few|-|TRBJ2-7|TRBV11-2
CASSSWGASGEQYF
TGTGCCAGCAGCTCATGGGGGGCTAGCGGTGAGCAGTACTTC
>-|TRBD1|TRBJ2-5|TRBV19
CASSISDRVWETQYF
TGTGCCAGTAGTATCTCTGACAGGGTATGGGAGACCCAGTACTTC
>-|TRBD1|TRBJ1-2|TRBV4-1
CASSQEGAIQGTVNYGYTF
TGCGCCAGCAGCCAAGAAGGAGCTATTCAAGGGACAGTCAACTATGGCTACACCTTC
>-|-|TRBJ1-3|TRBV5-7
CASSLARGRGNTIYF
TGTGCCAGCAGCTTGGCTCGGGGGAGGGGAAACACCATATATTTT
>few|TRBD1|TRBJ2-2|TRBV7-8
CASSLEGQGVTGELFF
TGTGCCAGCAGCTTAGAAGGACAGGGGGTCACCGGGGAGCTGTTTTTT
>-|-|TRBJ1-4|TRBV18
CASSRVSVGDEKLFF
TGTGCCAGCTCACGTGTCAGCGTCGGGGATGAAAAACTGTTTTTT
>-|-|TRBJ2-3|TRBV15
CATSRDRTPLTDTQYF
TGTGCCACCAGCAGAGATAGGACTCCTCTCACAGATACGCAGTATTTT
>once|-|TRBJ1-2|TRBV18
CASSPIKESYTF
TGTGCCAGCTCACCTATTAAGGAGAGCTACACCTTC
>-|-|TRBJ2-3|TRBV7-2
CASSLGGGPTDTQYF
TGTGCCAGCAGCTTAGGGGGGGGCCCCACAGATACGCAGTATTTT
>-|TRBD2|TRBJ2-1|TRBV6-5
CASYPLAGDISEQFF
TGTGCCAGCTACCCTCTAGCGGGAGATATCAGTGAGCAGTTCTTC
>-|TRBD2|TRBJ2-6|TRBV4-1
CASSRLAGVAGANVLTF
TGCGCCAGCAGCCGACTAGCGGGAGTGGCTGGGGCCAACGTCCTGACTTTC
>-|-|TRBJ2-7|TRBV11-3
CASSLVPGQYHEQYF
TGTGCCAGCAGCTTAGTACCGGGACAATACCACGAGCAGTACTTC
>-|TRBD1|TRBJ1-2|TRBV28
CASSLQGVNYGYTF
TGTGCCAGCAGTTTACAGGGGGTCAACTATGGCTACACCTTC
>-|TRBD2|TRBJ2-3|TRBV5-4
CASQSSGRIETDTQYF
TGTGCCAGCCAATCTAGCGGGAGGATTGAGACAGATACGCAGTATTTT
>-|-|TRBJ2-3|TRBV28
CATITAGPTDTQYF
TGTGCCACCATCACGGCGGGCCCCACAGATACGCAGTATTTT
>once|TRBD2|TRBJ2-2|TRBV29-1
CSVELWGGRTGELFF
TGCAGCGTTGAACTGTGGGGAGGGCGAACCGGGGAGCTGTTTTTT
>-|TRBD1|TRBJ1-1|TRBV7-2
CASSLHRGVNTEAFF
TGTGCCAGCAGCTTGCACAGGGGGGTGAACACTGAAGCTTTCTTT
>once|TRBD1|TRBJ2-2|TRBV5-4
CASSSTGAGTGELFF
TGTGCCAGCAGCTCGACAGGGGCGGGCACCGGGGAGCTGTTTTTT
>-|-|TRBJ2-5|TRBV21-1
CASSKEGLNLWYF
TGTGCCAGCAGCAAAGAGGGGCTCAATCTATGGTACTTC
>-|TRBD1|TRBJ2-3|TRBV6-1
CASSVDRARYDTQYF
TGTGCCAGCAGCGTGGACAGGGCCCGTTACGATACGCAGTATTTT
>-|-|TRBJ2-1|TRBV7-9
CASSWANRVDEQFF
TGTGCCAGCAGCTGGGCAAACAGGGTCGATGAGCAGTTCTTC
>-|TRBD2|TRBJ2-1|TRBV5-1
CASSLAVGSGGLGNEQFF
TGCGCCAGCAGCTTGGCAGTAGGGTCGGGGGGGCTAGGGAATGAGCAGTTCTTC
>-|-|TRBJ1-1|TRBV18
CASSRRQGQNTEAFF
TGTGCCAGCTCACGGCGGCAGGGACAGAACACTGAAGCTTTCTTT
>-|TRBD1|TRBJ1-2|TRBV19
CASSGTGLGYGYTF
TGTGCCAGTAGTGGGACAGGGCTGGGCTATGGCTACACCTTC
>-|TRBD1|TRBJ2-1|TRBV10-2
CASSITGGNEQFF
TGCGCCAGCAGTATAACAGGGGGCAATGAGCAGTTCTTC
>-|TRBD2|TRBJ2-2|TRBV6-6
CASSYAGLAETGELFF
TGTGCCAGCAGTTACGCGGGACTAGCGGAGACCGGGGAGCTGTTTTTT
>-|-|TRBJ2-7|TRBV7-6
CASSLVGSRDYEQYF
TGTGCCAGCAGCTTAGTCGGGAGCCGGGATTACGAGCAGTACTTC
>-|-|TRBJ2-3|TRBV19
CASSTGGGSTDTQYF
TGTGCCAGTAGTACTGGGGGAGGTAGCACAGATACGCAGTATTTT
>-|TRBD1|TRBJ1-1|TRBV19
CASRTGAGTEAFF
TGTGCCAGTCGCACAGGGGCGGGTACTGAAGCTTTCTTT
>-|TRBD2|TRBJ2-7|TRBV7-2
CASSLRVSSGRVRYEQYF
TGTGCCAGCAGCCTCAGAGTTTCTAGCGGGAGAGTCCGGTACGAGCAGTACTTC
>-|-|TRBJ2-1|TRBV6-6
CASLLDAYNEQFF
TGTGCCAGCTTACTAGACGCATACAATGAGCAGTTCTTC
>-|TRBD2|TRBJ2-2|TRBV5-1
CASSLQLAENTGELFF
TGCGCCAGCAGCTTGCAACTAGCGGAGAACACCGGGGAGCTGTTTTTT
>-|-|TRBJ2-4|TRBV6-1
CASSEASSGNIQYF
TGTGCCAGCAGTGAAGCCAGCTCGGGAAACATTCAGTACTTC
>-|-|TRBJ2-2|TRBV19
CASTSDLPSNTGELFF
TGTGCCAGTACCTCAGATCTGCCTTCGAACACCGGGGAGCTGTTTTTT
>-|TRBD2|TRBJ2-4|TRBV4-1
CASSQGLAGGIAKNIQYF
TGCGCCAGCAGCCAAGGACTAGCGGGGGGTATAGCCAAAAACATTCAGTACTTC
>-|-|TRBJ2-1|TRBV6-1
CASSRDKGYNEQFF
TGTGCCAGCAGCCGGGACAAGGGGTACAATGAGCAGTTCTTC
>-|TRBD1|TRBJ1-1|TRBV28
CASSPIRDRGLTEAFF
TGTGCCAGCAGTCCTATCCGGGACAGGGGATTGACTGAAGCTTTCTTT
>-|-|TRBJ2-7|TRBV29-1
CSVEKVRGAGEQYF
TGCAGCGTCGAAAAGGTCCGGGGGGCGGGTGAGCAGTACTTC
>-|TRBD1|TRBJ1-3|TRBV5-1
CASSFGTGNSGNTIYF
TGCGCCAGCAGCTTTGGGACAGGGAATTCTGGAAACACCATATATTTT
>-|-|TRBJ2-7|TRBV6-1
CASSEVRGQYF
TGTGCCAGCAGTGAAGTCCGAGGGCAGTACTTC
>-|-|TRBJ2-3|TRBV15
CATSRGPPLGSTDTQYF
TGTGCCACCAGCAGAGGCCCTCCGCTAGGTTCCACAGATACGCAGTATTTT
>-|-|TRBJ2-7|TRBV15
CATSREGRQNYEQYF
TGTGCCACCAGCCGAGAGGGGAGGCAGAACTACGAGCAGTACTTC
>-|-|TRBJ1-5|TRBV5-8
CASSLAGRVGQPQHF
TGTGCCAGCAGCTTGGCCGGCAGGGTCGGGCAGCCCCAGCATTTT
>once|-|TRBJ2-1|TRBV19
CASSEGGYLPNEQFF
TGTGCCAGTTCCGAGGGTGGCTACCTACCCAATGAGCAGTTCTTC